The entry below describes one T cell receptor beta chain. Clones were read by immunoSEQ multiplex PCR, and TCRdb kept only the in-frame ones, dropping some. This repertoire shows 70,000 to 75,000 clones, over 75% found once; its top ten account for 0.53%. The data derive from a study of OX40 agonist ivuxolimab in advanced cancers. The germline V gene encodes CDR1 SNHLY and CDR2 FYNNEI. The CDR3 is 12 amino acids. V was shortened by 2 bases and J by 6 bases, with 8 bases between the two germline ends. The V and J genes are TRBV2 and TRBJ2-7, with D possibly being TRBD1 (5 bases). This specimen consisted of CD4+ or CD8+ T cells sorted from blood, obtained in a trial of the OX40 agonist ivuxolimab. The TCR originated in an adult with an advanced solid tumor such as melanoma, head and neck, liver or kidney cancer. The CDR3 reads CASSEKGAEQYF. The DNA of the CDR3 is TGTGCCAGCAGTGAAAAAGGGGCCGAGCAGTACTTC.